The clone carrying this T cell receptor beta chain was counted between two and nine times. The data derive from a study of response to subunit inactivated influenza vaccine. Germline values: CDR1 SGHRS, CDR2 YFSETQ. CDR3 size: 13 residues. Trimming took off 4 bases at V and 7 bases at J, with 12 bases between the two ends. In TCRdb, the RT-PCR reads were re-called with MiXCR into one record per CDR3 protein. The sample shows about 480,000 distinct CDR3 sequences, 9.5% to 12% of them seen only once. This TCR was sampled from a man in his fifties or sixties who received an inactivated influenza vaccine. The sample consisted of PBMCs from blood, taken 35 to 45 days after vaccination. J is TRBJ1-5 and V is TRBV5-1; no clear D gene. The CDR3 region is CASSVGFNQPQHF. As DNA, the CDR3 is TGCGCCAGCAGCGTAGGTTTCAACCAGCCCCAGCATTTT.